A selection of T cell receptor beta chains follows, all from one sample in a study of cytomegalovirus exposure and HLA in healthy donors. Clones were read by immunoSEQ multiplex PCR, and TCRdb kept only the in-frame ones, dropping some. The table has 85,000 to 120,000 clones, 82% seen once; the top ten hold 1.6%. Source material: PBMCs. These receptors were taken from a man between 45 and 60 years old in good health and CMV-seronegative. Each CDR3 is given with its conserved first and last residue. A row's size may be missing; if present it is once, few, many or a size class.

size | V | CDR3
NA | TRBV7-9 | CASSQIPGEAFF
NA | TRBV5-8 | CASGPQGTNTEAFF
NA | TRBV27 | CASSSSPGQGNTEAFF
NA | TRBV25-1 | CATEAGAGNTIYF
once | TRBV19 | CASKETSGADTQYF
NA | TRBV4-2 | CASSPELQAGGRQETQYF
once | TRBV5-1 | CASSLGQQGAPLHF
NA | TRBV5-4 | CASSFPRGTQYF
NA | TRBV18 | CASSPQGRMNTEAFF
NA | TRBV5-6 | CASSVIQGDNEQFF
NA | TRBV7-9 | CASRGGVNTEAFF
once | TRBV11-3 | CASSHGVNTEAFF
NA | TRBV14 | CASSQTRVSSPLHF
few | TRBV19 | CATTLGVAGNQPQHF
NA | TRBV6-1 | CASSPTSGGSDTQYF
NA | TRBV4-3 | CASSRGGGRQETQYF
NA | TRBV25-1 | CASSDTGQIDEKLFF
NA | TRBV6-1 | CASSVSVNSGQPQHF
NA | TRBV7-9 | CASSYLGGGTDTQYF
few | TRBV5-1 | CASSLFRTGTEKLFF
NA | TRBV7-2 | CASRVGLSGGPQETQYF
NA | TRBV27 | CATPTELSVPGNTIYF